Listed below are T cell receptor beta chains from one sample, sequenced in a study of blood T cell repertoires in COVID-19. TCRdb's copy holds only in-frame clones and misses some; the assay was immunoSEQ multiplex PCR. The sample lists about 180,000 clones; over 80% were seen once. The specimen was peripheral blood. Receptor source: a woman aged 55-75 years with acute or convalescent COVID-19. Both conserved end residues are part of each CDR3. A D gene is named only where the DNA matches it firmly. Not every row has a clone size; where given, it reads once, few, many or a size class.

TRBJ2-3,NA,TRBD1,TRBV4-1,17,TGCGCCAGCAGCCCCTGGGGGACAGGGGGCGGCACAGATACGCAGTATTTT,CASSPWGTGGGTDTQYF
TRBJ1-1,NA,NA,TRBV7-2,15,TGTGCCAGCAGGCCGAACAGGGCATTGAACACTGAAGCTTTCTTT,CASRPNRALNTEAFF
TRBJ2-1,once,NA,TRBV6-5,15,TGTGCCAGCGGAGGAGGGAGGGGGAAGTACAATGAGCAGTTCTTC,CASGGGRGKYNEQFF
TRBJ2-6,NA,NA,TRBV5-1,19,TGCGCCAGCAGCTTACAAAGGAGAGGCGCCGTCTCTGGGGCCAACGTCCTGACTTTC,CASSLQRRGAVSGANVLTF
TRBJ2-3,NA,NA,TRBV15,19,TGTGCCACCAGCAGAGAAGGAACAGGGACGAAGAGAGTCACAGATACGCAGTATTTT,CATSREGTGTKRVTDTQYF
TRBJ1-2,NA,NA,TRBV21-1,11,TGTGCCAGCACGTCCCCCCTGGGCTACACCTTC,CASTSPLGYTF
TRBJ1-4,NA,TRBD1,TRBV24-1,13,TGTGCCACCAGTTTGACAGGGACGGGGGAACTGTTTTTT,CATSLTGTGELFF
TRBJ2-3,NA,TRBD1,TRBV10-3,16,TGTGCCATCAGCGAGGGGGACAGGGAACTCACAGATACGCAGTATTTT,CAISEGDRELTDTQYF
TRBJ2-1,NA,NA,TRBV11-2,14,TGTGCCAGCAGCTTAGTGCCCGGGAGCAATGAGCAGTTCTTC,CASSLVPGSNEQFF
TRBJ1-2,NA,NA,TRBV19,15,TGTGCCAGTAGTATTGTGTCAGCGAGAAACTATGGCTACACCTTC,CASSIVSARNYGYTF
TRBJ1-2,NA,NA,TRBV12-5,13,TGTGCTAGGCGCCCCCCCACTAACTATGGCTACACCTTC,CARRPPTNYGYTF
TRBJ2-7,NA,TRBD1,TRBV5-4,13,TGTGCCAGCAGTTCGGGACAGCCCTACGAGCAGTACTTC,CASSSGQPYEQYF
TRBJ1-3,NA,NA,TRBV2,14,TGTGCCAGCAGAGCGTCAGGGAGGGCGGACACCATATATTTT,CASRASGRADTIYF
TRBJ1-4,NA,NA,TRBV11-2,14,TGTGCCAGCAGCTTAGATTTCCCCGGAGGAAAACTGTTTTTT,CASSLDFPGGKLFF
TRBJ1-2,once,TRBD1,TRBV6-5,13,TGTGCCAGCAGTCCTCCGGGACAGGGCTCCTACACCTTC,CASSPPGQGSYTF
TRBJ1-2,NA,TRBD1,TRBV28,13,TGTGCCAGCAGTTTCGGACAGGGCTATGGCTACACCTTC,CASSFGQGYGYTF
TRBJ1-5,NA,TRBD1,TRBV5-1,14,TGCGCCAGCAGCTTGGGGGGACAGGGATATCCCCAGCATTTT,CASSLGGQGYPQHF
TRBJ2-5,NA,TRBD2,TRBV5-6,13,TGTGCCAGCACGCCGGGGGGGATGGAGACCCAGTACTTC,CASTPGGMETQYF
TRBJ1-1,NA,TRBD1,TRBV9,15,TGTGCCAGCAGCGCTACAACAGGGGCGAACACTGAAGCTTTCTTT,CASSATTGANTEAFF
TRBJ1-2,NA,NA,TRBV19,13,TGTGCCAGTAGTATCTCAGGAGGGTATGGCTACACCTTC,CASSISGGYGYTF
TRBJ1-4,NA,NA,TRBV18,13,TGTGCCAGCTCATCGGGACACGGGGAAAAACTGTTTTTT,CASSSGHGEKLFF
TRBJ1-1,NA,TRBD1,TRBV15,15,TGTGCCACCAGCAGGGAAGGGACAGGGAACACTGAAGCTTTCTTT,CATSREGTGNTEAFF
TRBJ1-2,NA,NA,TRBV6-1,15,TGTGCCAGCAGCCACCCCCAGGGTAGCACCTATGGCTACACCTTC,CASSHPQGSTYGYTF
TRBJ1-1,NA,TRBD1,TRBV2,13,TGTGCCAGCAGTGAGGACAGGGCCCTTGAAGCTTTCTTT,CASSEDRALEAFF
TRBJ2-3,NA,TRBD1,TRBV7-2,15,TGTGCCAGCAGCGCGCGGACAGGGGGCCGGGATACGCAGTATTTT,CASSARTGGRDTQYF
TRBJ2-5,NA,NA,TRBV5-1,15,TGCGCCAGCAGCCCATGGAGGTCGGGCCAAGAGACCCAGTACTTC,CASSPWRSGQETQYF
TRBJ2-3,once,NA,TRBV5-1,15,TGCGCCAGCAGCCCTCAGGGGAGTAGCACAGATACGCAGTATTTT,CASSPQGSSTDTQYF
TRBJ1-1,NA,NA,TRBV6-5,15,TGTGCCAGCACCCAGGCCCGGCGGGGAGGGACTGAAGCTTTCTTT,CASTQARRGGTEAFF
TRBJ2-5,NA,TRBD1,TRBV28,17,TGTGCCAGCAGTTTAGCCGGTGGCGACAGGGAAGGAGAGACCCAGTACTTC,CASSLAGGDREGETQYF
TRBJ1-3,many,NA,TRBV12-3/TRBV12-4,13,TGTGCCGCGGGCAAGACAGGTGGAAACACCATATATTTT,CAAGKTGGNTIYF
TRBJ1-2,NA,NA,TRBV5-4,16,TGTGCCGTTCATATGCTTTCCGGGACACTTAACTATGGCTACACCTTC,CAVHMLSGTLNYGYTF
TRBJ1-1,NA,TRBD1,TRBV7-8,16,TGTGCCAGCAGCTTACCCGGGACAGGGGTACACACTGAAGCTTTCTTT,CASSLPGTGVHTEAFF
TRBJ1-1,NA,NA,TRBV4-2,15,TGTGCCAGCAGCCAAGCCCAGGGAACGAACACTGAAGCTTTCTTT,CASSQAQGTNTEAFF
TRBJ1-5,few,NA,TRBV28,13,TGTGCCAGCAAAATCCGGGGGTGGCAGCCCCAGCATTTT,CASKIRGWQPQHF
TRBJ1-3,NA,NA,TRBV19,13,TGTGCCAGCGGAGCGGGTCGAGAAAACACCATATATTTT,CASGAGRENTIYF
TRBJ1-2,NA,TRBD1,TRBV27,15,TGTGCCAGCAGTTCCACGTACAGGGGACAGGATGGCTACACCTTC,CASSSTYRGQDGYTF
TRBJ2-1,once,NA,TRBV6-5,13,TGTGCCAGCAGTCTGGGCAAGTACAATGAGCAGTTCTTC,CASSLGKYNEQFF
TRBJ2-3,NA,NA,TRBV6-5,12,TGTGCCAGCACCCCATCCACAGATACGCAGTATTTT,CASTPSTDTQYF
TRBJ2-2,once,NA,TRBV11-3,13,TGTGCCAGCAGCTTCGGGTTCACCGGGGAGCTGTTTTTT,CASSFGFTGELFF
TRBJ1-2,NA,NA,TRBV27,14,TGTGCCAGCAGAGACGGTTCAGAGGTCTATGGCTACACCTTC,CASRDGSEVYGYTF
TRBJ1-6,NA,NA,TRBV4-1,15,TGCGCCAGCAGCCAAGATCAGGTCCCTAATTCACCCCTCCACTTT,CASSQDQVPNSPLHF
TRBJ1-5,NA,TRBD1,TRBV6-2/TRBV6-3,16,TGTGCCAGCAGTTCCCTCGACAGGGGAGTTAATCAGCCCCAGCATTTT,CASSSLDRGVNQPQHF
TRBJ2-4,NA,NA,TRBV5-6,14,TGTGCCAGCAGCCCGGGACGGGAGTGGAACATTCAGTACTTC,CASSPGREWNIQYF
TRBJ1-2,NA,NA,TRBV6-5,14,TGTGCCAGCAGTTACTCATCAGTTTTCTATGGCTACACCTTC,CASSYSSVFYGYTF
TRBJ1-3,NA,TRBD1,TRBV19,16,TGTGCCAGTAGTATTGTGCACAGGGGCATCGGAAACACCATATATTTT,CASSIVHRGIGNTIYF
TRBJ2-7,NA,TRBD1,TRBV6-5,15,TGTGCCAGCAGTTACGCTGGGACAGGGAGTTACGAGCAGTACTTC,CASSYAGTGSYEQYF
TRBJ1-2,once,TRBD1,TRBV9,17,TGTGCCAGCAGCTACCCCTCCGTCGGGGGACAGGAGGGTGGCTACACCTTC,CASSYPSVGGQEGGYTF
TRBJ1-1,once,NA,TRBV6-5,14,TGTGCCAGCACCCTGGGAGGGTTCAACAGTGAAGCTTTCTTT,CASTLGGFNSEAFF
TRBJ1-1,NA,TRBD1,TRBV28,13,TGTGCCAGCAGCCAAACCCCGGGACAGGTAGCTTTCTTT,CASSQTPGQVAFF
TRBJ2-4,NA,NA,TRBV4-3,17,TGCGCCAGCAGCCAAGATAAACGAGGCCCAGGGGTAAACATTCAGTACTTC,CASSQDKRGPGVNIQYF
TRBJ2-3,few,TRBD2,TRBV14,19,TGTGCCAGCAGCCAAGCCCGGCGGGGGGGCCAGTCATTCAGAGATACGCAGTATTTT,CASSQARRGGQSFRDTQYF
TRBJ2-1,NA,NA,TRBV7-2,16,TGTGCCAGCAGCTTTCCGACAGGCCTTACCTACAATGAGCAGTTCTTC,CASSFPTGLTYNEQFF
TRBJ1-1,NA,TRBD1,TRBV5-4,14,TGTGCCAGCAACGACAGGGGGCTGAGGGCTGAAGCTTTCTTT,CASNDRGLRAEAFF
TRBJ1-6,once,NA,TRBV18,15,TGTGCCAGCTCCCTTTCGTCGCAGGTCAATTCACCCCTCCACTTT,CASSLSSQVNSPLHF